This is a list of T cell receptor beta chains from one sample in a study of blood T cell repertoires in COVID-19. Sequenced by immunoSEQ multiplex PCR; TCRdb stores in-frame clones only, minus some. The sample holds 240,000 or so clones, more than 75% seen once. The specimen sequenced was PBMCs or T cells enriched from blood (not recorded which). These TCRs come from a middle-aged woman with acute COVID-19. Each CDR3 is given with its conserved first and last residue. Each record gives: clone size, D gene, J gene, V gene, CDR3 protein, CDR3 DNA. The D gene is left open where the match is weak. The listing skips clone size in some rows; elsewhere it reads once, few, many or a size class.

abundance: -; d_gene: TRBD2; j_gene: TRBJ2-1; v_gene: TRBV11-2; CDR3aa: CASRGLAGYNEQFF; CDR3nt: TGTGCCAGCAGAGGTCTAGCGGGCTACAATGAGCAGTTCTTC
abundance: -; d_gene: TRBD2; j_gene: TRBJ2-5; v_gene: TRBV5-1; CDR3aa: CASSVPGLAEQETQYF; CDR3nt: TGCGCCAGCAGCGTCCCGGGACTAGCGGAGCAAGAGACCCAGTACTTC
abundance: -; d_gene: -; j_gene: TRBJ2-1; v_gene: TRBV9; CDR3aa: CASSVDTAYNEQFF; CDR3nt: TGTGCCAGCAGCGTAGACACAGCTTACAATGAGCAGTTCTTC
abundance: -; d_gene: -; j_gene: TRBJ2-3; v_gene: TRBV13; CDR3aa: CASSLGRLRTDTQYF; CDR3nt: TGTGCCAGCAGCTTAGGTCGTCTTCGCACAGATACGCAGTATTTT
abundance: -; d_gene: -; j_gene: TRBJ2-7; v_gene: TRBV19; CDR3aa: CASSIGGASSYEQYF; CDR3nt: TGTGCCAGTAGTATTGGGGGGGCCTCATCCTACGAGCAGTACTTC
abundance: -; d_gene: TRBD2; j_gene: TRBJ2-1; v_gene: TRBV5-1; CDR3aa: CASSRSAREGHSYNEQFF; CDR3nt: TGCGCCAGCAGCCGTAGTGCGCGGGAGGGGCACTCCTACAATGAGCAGTTCTTC
abundance: -; d_gene: TRBD2; j_gene: TRBJ2-7; v_gene: TRBV7-9; CDR3aa: CASSTPSGKSSYEQYF; CDR3nt: TGTGCCAGCAGCACCCCCAGCGGGAAAAGCTCCTACGAGCAGTACTTC
abundance: -; d_gene: TRBD1; j_gene: TRBJ2-1; v_gene: TRBV3-1/TRBV3-2; CDR3aa: CASSQSGQDNEQFF; CDR3nt: TGTGCCAGCAGCCAATCGGGACAGGATAATGAGCAGTTCTTC
abundance: -; d_gene: TRBD2; j_gene: TRBJ2-3; v_gene: TRBV24-1; CDR3aa: CATSDSGRADTQYF; CDR3nt: TGTGCCACCAGTGATAGCGGGAGGGCAGATACGCAGTATTTT
abundance: -; d_gene: -; j_gene: TRBJ1-2; v_gene: TRBV10-3; CDR3aa: CAISESGGAEGYTF; CDR3nt: TGTGCCATCAGTGAGTCTGGAGGGGCTGAAGGCTACACCTTC
abundance: -; d_gene: TRBD1; j_gene: TRBJ1-2; v_gene: TRBV5-1; CDR3aa: CASSLVGQDHSGYTF; CDR3nt: TGCGCCAGCAGCTTGGTGGGACAGGACCATAGTGGCTACACCTTC
abundance: -; d_gene: -; j_gene: TRBJ2-5; v_gene: TRBV5-1; CDR3aa: CASSLVSGETQYF; CDR3nt: TGCGCCAGCAGCTTGGTGTCGGGAGAGACCCAGTACTTC
abundance: -; d_gene: -; j_gene: TRBJ2-3; v_gene: TRBV6-1; CDR3aa: CASSEGLSTDTQYF; CDR3nt: TGTGCCAGCAGTGAGGGGCTTAGCACAGATACGCAGTATTTT
abundance: -; d_gene: -; j_gene: TRBJ2-7; v_gene: TRBV19; CDR3aa: CASSIDSAGTYEQYF; CDR3nt: TGTGCCAGTAGTATAGATTCGGCAGGCACCTACGAGCAGTACTTC
abundance: -; d_gene: -; j_gene: TRBJ2-1; v_gene: TRBV7-8; CDR3aa: CASSLARERNNEQFF; CDR3nt: TGTGCCAGCAGCTTAGCGCGAGAACGAAACAATGAGCAGTTCTTC
abundance: -; d_gene: TRBD1; j_gene: TRBJ1-3; v_gene: TRBV2; CDR3aa: CASSASRGPLSSGNTIYF; CDR3nt: TGTGCCAGCAGTGCTTCCAGGGGGCCCTTGAGCTCTGGAAACACCATATATTTT
abundance: -; d_gene: -; j_gene: TRBJ1-2; v_gene: TRBV27; CDR3aa: CASSSYDSEGYGYTF; CDR3nt: TGTGCCAGCAGTAGCTATGACAGTGAAGGGTATGGCTACACCTTC
abundance: -; d_gene: TRBD2; j_gene: TRBJ2-5; v_gene: TRBV5-1; CDR3aa: CASSLEGLAGETQYF; CDR3nt: TGCGCCAGCAGCTTGGAGGGACTAGCGGGGGAGACCCAGTACTTC
abundance: -; d_gene: -; j_gene: TRBJ1-1; v_gene: TRBV4-1; CDR3aa: CASSQDGGGNTEAFF; CDR3nt: TGCGCCAGCAGCCAAGATGGGGGAGGGAACACTGAAGCTTTCTTT
abundance: -; d_gene: TRBD2; j_gene: TRBJ2-5; v_gene: TRBV4-2; CDR3aa: CASSQELRAGQETQYF; CDR3nt: TGTGCCAGCAGCCAAGAATTGAGAGCGGGACAAGAGACCCAGTACTTC
abundance: once; d_gene: TRBD1; j_gene: TRBJ1-2; v_gene: TRBV29-1; CDR3aa: CSVDPGQGAHYGYTF; CDR3nt: TGCAGCGTAGATCCGGGACAGGGCGCTCACTATGGCTACACCTTC
abundance: -; d_gene: TRBD1; j_gene: TRBJ2-1; v_gene: TRBV25-1; CDR3aa: CASSENPGQGLEQFF; CDR3nt: TGTGCCAGCAGTGAAAATCCGGGACAGGGGCTAGAGCAGTTCTTC
abundance: -; d_gene: TRBD1; j_gene: TRBJ2-1; v_gene: TRBV19; CDR3aa: CASTGTGERAYNEQFF; CDR3nt: TGTGCCAGTACCGGGACAGGGGAAAGGGCTTACAATGAGCAGTTCTTC
abundance: -; d_gene: TRBD1; j_gene: TRBJ1-4; v_gene: TRBV9; CDR3aa: CASSVSGQGNGKLFF; CDR3nt: TGTGCCAGCAGCGTATCGGGACAGGGAAACGGAAAACTGTTTTTT
abundance: -; d_gene: TRBD1; j_gene: TRBJ2-2; v_gene: TRBV24-1; CDR3aa: CATSGATGGANTGELFF; CDR3nt: TGTGCCACCAGTGGCGCGACAGGGGGCGCGAACACCGGGGAGCTGTTTTTT
abundance: once; d_gene: TRBD2; j_gene: TRBJ2-1; v_gene: TRBV9; CDR3aa: CASSVEPTDFGRVNEQFF; CDR3nt: TGTGCCAGCAGCGTAGAGCCCACTGATTTCGGGAGGGTAAATGAGCAGTTCTTC
abundance: -; d_gene: -; j_gene: TRBJ2-3; v_gene: TRBV7-8; CDR3aa: CASSLVTGADTDTQYF; CDR3nt: TGTGCCAGCAGCTTAGTGACGGGAGCTGACACAGATACGCAGTATTTT